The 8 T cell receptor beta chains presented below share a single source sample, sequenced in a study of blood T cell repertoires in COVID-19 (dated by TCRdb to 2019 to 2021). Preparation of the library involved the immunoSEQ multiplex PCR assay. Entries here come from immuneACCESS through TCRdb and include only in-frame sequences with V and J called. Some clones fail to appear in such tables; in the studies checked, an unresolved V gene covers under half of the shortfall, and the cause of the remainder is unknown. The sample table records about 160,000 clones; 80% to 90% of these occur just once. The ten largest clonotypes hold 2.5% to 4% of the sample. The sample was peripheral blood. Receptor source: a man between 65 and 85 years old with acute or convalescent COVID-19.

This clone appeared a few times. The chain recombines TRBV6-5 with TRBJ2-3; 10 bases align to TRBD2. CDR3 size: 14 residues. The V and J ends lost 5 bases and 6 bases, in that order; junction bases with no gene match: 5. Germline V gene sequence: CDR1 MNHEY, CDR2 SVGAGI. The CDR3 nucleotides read TGTGCCAGCAGTCCTAGCGGGAGTAGGGATACGCAGTATTTT. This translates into CASSPSGSRDTQYF.

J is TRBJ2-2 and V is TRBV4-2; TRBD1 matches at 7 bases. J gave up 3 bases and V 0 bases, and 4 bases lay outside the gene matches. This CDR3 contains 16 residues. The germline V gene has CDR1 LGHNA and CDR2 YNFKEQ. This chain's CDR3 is CASSQEDREYTGELFF. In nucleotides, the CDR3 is TGTGCCAGCAGCCAAGAAGACAGGGAATACACCGGGGAGCTGTTTTTT.

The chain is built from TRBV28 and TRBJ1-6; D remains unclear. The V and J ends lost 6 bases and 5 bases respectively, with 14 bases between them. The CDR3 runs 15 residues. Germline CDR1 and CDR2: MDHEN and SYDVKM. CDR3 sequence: CASSTVAANNSPLHF. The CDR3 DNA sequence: TGTGCCAGCAGCACCGTGGCAGCGAATAATTCACCCCTCCACTTT.

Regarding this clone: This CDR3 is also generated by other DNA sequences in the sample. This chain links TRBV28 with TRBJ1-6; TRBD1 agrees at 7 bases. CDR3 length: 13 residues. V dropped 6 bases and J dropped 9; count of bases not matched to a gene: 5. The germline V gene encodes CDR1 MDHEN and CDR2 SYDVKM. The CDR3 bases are TGTGCCAGCAGCCTAGACAGGGTTTCACCCCTCCACTTT. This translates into CASSLDRVSPLHF. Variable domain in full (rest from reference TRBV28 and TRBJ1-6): DVKVTQSSRYLVKRTGEKVFLECVQDMDHENMFWYRQDPGLGLRLIYFSYDVKMKEKGDIPEGYSVSREKKERFSLILESASTNQTSMYLCASSLDRVSPLHFGNGTRLTVT.

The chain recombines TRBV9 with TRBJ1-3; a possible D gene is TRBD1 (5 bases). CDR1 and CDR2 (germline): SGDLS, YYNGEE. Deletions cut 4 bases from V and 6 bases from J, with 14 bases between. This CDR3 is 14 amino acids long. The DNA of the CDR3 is TGTGCCAGCAGCACACATGGGGACTCAAACACCATATATTTT. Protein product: CASSTHGDSNTIYF.

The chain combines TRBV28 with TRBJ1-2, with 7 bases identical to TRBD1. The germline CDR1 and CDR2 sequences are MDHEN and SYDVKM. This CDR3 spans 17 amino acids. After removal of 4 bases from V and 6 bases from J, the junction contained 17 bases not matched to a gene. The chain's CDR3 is CASSSSRTGAGGHGYTF. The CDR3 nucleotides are TGTGCCAGCAGTTCATCCCGAACAGGGGCCGGAGGACATGGCTACACCTTC.

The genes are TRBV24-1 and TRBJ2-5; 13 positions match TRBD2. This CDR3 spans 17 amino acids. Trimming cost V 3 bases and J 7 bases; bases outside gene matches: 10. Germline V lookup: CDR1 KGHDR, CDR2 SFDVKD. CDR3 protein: CATSDAGTSGTVGTQYF. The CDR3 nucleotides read TGTGCCACCAGTGATGCCGGGACTAGCGGGACAGTTGGGACCCAGTACTTC.

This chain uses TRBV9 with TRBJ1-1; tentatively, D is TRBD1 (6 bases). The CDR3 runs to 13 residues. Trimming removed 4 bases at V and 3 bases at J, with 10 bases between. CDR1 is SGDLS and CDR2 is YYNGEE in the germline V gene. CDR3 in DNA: TGTGCCAGCAGCTCGACAGGCCACACTGAAGCTTTCTTT. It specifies CASSSTGHTEAFF.